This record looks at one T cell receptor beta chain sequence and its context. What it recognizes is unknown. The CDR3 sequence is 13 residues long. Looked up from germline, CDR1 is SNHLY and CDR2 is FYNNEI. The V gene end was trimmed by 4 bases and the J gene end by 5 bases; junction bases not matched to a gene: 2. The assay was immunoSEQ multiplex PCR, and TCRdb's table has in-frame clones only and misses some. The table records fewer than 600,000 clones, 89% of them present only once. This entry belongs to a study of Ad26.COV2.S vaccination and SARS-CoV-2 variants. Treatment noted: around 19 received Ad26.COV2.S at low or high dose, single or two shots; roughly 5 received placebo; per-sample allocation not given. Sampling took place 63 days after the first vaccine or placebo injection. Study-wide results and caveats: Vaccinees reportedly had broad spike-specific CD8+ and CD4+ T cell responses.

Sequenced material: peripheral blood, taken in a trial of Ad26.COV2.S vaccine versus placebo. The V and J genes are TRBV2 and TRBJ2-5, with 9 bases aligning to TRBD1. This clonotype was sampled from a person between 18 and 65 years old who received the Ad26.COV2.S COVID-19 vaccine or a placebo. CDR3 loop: CASSGQGGETQYF. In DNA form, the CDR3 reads TGTGCCAGCAGTGGACAGGGGGGGGAGACCCAGTACTTC. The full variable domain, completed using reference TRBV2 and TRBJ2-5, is EPEVTQTPSHQVTQMGQEVILRCVPISNHLYFYWYRQILGQKVEFLVSFYNNEISEKSEIFDDQFSVERPDGSNFTLKIRSTKLEDSAMYFCASSGQGGETQYFGPGTRLLVL.